A single T cell receptor beta chain is shown here with its context. Authors' analysis steps: From reference gene primer amplification, estimates of nucleated cell counts were derived. Profiled with immunoSEQ multiplex PCR; TCRdb holds only in-frame clones, not every one. D and trimming come from the DNA, and the V and J calls and clone size come from that table. This sample has more than 35,000 clones, with 80% to 90% found just once. The sample originates from a study of blood T cell repertoires in COVID-19. Study details: Sites across the United States, Italy and Spain contributed samples from acute and convalescent COVID-19. Sample material is recorded as cDNA or gDNA derived from T cells, B-cell-depleted T cells, or PBMCs.

V was cut by 0 bases and J by 0 bases, with 9 bases left in between. Germline V gives CDR1 LGHNA, CDR2 YNFKEQ. The CDR3 has 16 amino acids. The genes are TRBV4-2 and TRBJ2-1; the D is unclear. This clonotype was obtained from a human donor in a cohort sampled during active COVID-19. Input material: peripheral blood. CDR3 sequence reads: CASSQDIASSYNEQFF. CDR3 nucleotide sequence: TGTGCCAGCAGCCAAGATATCGCTAGCTCCTACAATGAGCAGTTCTTC.